The 19 T cell receptor beta chains below were found in one sample sequenced in a study of OX40 agonist ivuxolimab in advanced cancers. TCRdb keeps only in-frame clones here, not all; method: immunoSEQ multiplex PCR. The table records roughly 77,000 clones, over 70% of them present only once. The sequences come from CD4+ or CD8+ T cells sorted from blood, collected in a trial of the OX40 agonist ivuxolimab. These receptors were collected from an adult with an advanced solid tumor such as melanoma, head and neck, liver or kidney cancer.

This chain connects TRBV16 to TRBJ1-3; D gene unclear. Germline CDR1 is KGHSY and CDR2 is FQNENV. Trimming left V 1 base short and J 3 bases short, with 16 bases between. The length of the CDR3 is 17 residues. CDR3 nucleotide sequence: TGTGCCAGCAGCCAATTGATGGCCGGGAAGGTTGGAAACACCATATATTTT. Translation gives CASSQLMAGKVGNTIYF.

The chain is built from TRBV7-9 and TRBJ2-7; TRBD2 matches at 10 bases. CDR1 SEHNR and CDR2 FQNEAQ come from the germline V gene (reference sequence). The junction had 5 bases not matched to a gene; V was cut back by 2 bases and J by 1 base. This CDR3 has 16 residues. CDR3 nucleotide sequence: TGTGCCAGCAGCTTACTTAGGACTAGCGGTTCCTACGAGCAGTACTTC. Amino acid sequence: CASSLLRTSGSYEQYF.

The chain recombines TRBV12-5 with TRBJ1-1; possible D gene TRBD1, 5 bases. The CDR3 totals 16 residues. Per the germline V gene, CDR1 is LGHNT and CDR2 is FRNRAP. Trimming cost V 1 base and J 0 bases, with 12 bases left between them. The CDR3 protein is CASGLAPGTLNTEAFF. Written as DNA, the CDR3 is TGTGCTAGTGGTTTGGCCCCCGGGACCTTGAACACTGAAGCTTTCTTT.

This sequence joins TRBV5-1 and TRBJ2-3; D may be TRBD1 (5 bases). The CDR3 has 16 residues. From germline, CDR1 is SGHRS and CDR2 YFSETQ. V was cut by 4 bases and J by 1 base, with 16 bases left in between. The CDR3 DNA is TGCGCCAGCAGCCTTCCATCAGGGTCTGGCACAGATACGCAGTATTTT. Translated: CASSLPSGSGTDTQYF.

This clone was found once. V is TRBV5-5 and J is TRBJ1-1, with unresolved D. CDR1 is SGHKS, CDR2 YYEKEE, per germline (reference sequence). This CDR3 spans 14 amino acids. V was shortened by 2 bases and J by 0 bases, with 8 bases between the two germline ends. The CDR3 nucleotides read TGTGCCAGCAGCTTTTTACTCATGAACACTGAAGCTTTCTTT. Translation: CASSFLLMNTEAFF.

This rearrangement joins TRBV18 to TRBJ2-5, with D possibly matching TRBD1 (5 bases). There are 13 residues in the CDR3. Germline CDR1 reads KGHSH; CDR2 reads LQKENI. Deletions cut 3 bases from V and 4 bases from J, with 9 bases between. As DNA, the CDR3 is TGTGCCAGCTCACCGACAGCGACAGAGACCCAGTACTTC. It is translated as CASSPTATETQYF.

In its sample, this clone was seen a few times. This chain uses TRBV7-8 with TRBJ2-1; TRBD2 is a possible D gene (5 bases). Germline V gene data show CDR1 as SGHVS and CDR2 as FQNEAQ. Trimming removed 6 bases at V and 9 bases at J, with 21 bases between. The CDR3 extends over 15 amino acids. The CDR3 DNA reads TGTGCCAGCAGAGTTAGCGTGAGTCTCGTCGGTGAGCAGTTCTTC. Encoded protein: CASRVSVSLVGEQFF.

CDR3 amino acids: CATQEGSSYEQYF. CDR3 DNA sequence: TGTGCCACCCAGGAGGGAAGCTCCTACGAGCAGTACTTC. The V call is TRBV6-5, the J call TRBJ2-7, with a tentative D call TRBD2 (6 bases). Germline CDR1 and CDR2: MNHEY and SVGAGI. Trimming cost V 10 bases and J 0 bases, with 13 bases left between them. The CDR3 covers 13 residues.

The chain recombines TRBV29-1 with TRBJ1-4; the match to TRBD1 covers 8 bases. J lost 7 bases, V lost 7 bases, and 8 bases had no gene match. The CDR3 loop spans 13 amino acids. The germline CDR1 and CDR2 sequences are SQVTM and ANQGSEA. Here the CDR3 DNA reads TGCAGCGCTCCGGACAGGGCGGGTGAAAAACTGTTTTTT. Translated, it gives CSAPDRAGEKLFF.

J is TRBJ2-3 and V is TRBV29-1, with TRBD2 as a possible D gene (6 bases). This CDR3 contains 14 residues. Between the trimmed V and J ends, which lost 5 bases and 0 bases, there was a span of 12 bases. The germline V gene has CDR1 SQVTM and CDR2 ANQGSEA. CDR3 nucleotides: TGCAGCGTTACTGAGGGGACTAGCACAGATACGCAGTATTTT. Protein sequence: CSVTEGTSTDTQYF.

A word on this clone: At the DNA level, this CDR3 is encoded by other sequences in the same sample as well. The CDR3 sequence: CASSSLAGGPNTGELFF. CDR3 DNA sequence: TGCGCCAGCAGCTCCCTAGCGGGAGGGCCCAACACCGGGGAGCTGTTTTTT. The chain has TRBV5-1 and TRBJ2-2; 12 bases match TRBD2. CDR1 SGHRS and CDR2 YFSETQ come from the germline V gene. The CDR3 length is 17 residues. The junction had 5 bases not matched to a gene; V was cut back by 3 bases and J by 2 bases.

This clone came up once. V is TRBV7-2 and J is TRBJ1-5, with 9 bases lining up with TRBD1. The J segment lost 5 bases and the V segment lost 5 bases, leaving 1 base of the junction unmatched. CDR1 and CDR2 (germline): SGHTA, FQGNSA. This CDR3 is built from 13 residues. In DNA, the CDR3 is TGTGCCAGCAGCCGGACAGGGGATCAGCCCCAGCATTTT. This encodes CASSRTGDQPQHF.

This clone was observed a few times. The chain has TRBV7-9 and TRBJ1-5; 8 bases align to TRBD1. The trim removed 5 bases at V and 5 bases at J, leaving 5 bases unmatched. The CDR3 totals 14 residues. Germline-derived CDR1 and CDR2 are SEHNR and FQNEAQ (reference sequence). This CDR3 reads CASSRTGTDQPQHF. The CDR3, as DNA: TGTGCCAGCAGCCGGACAGGGACGGATCAGCCCCAGCATTTT.

A few counts support this clone. V is TRBV11-3 and J is TRBJ2-1; the D is unclear. The CDR3 runs to 14 residues. Germline V gene data show CDR1 as SGHNT and CDR2 as YENEEA. V shed 5 bases and J shed 4 bases, with 12 bases lying between them. The CDR3 here is CASSRNTGYNEQFF. The CDR3, as DNA: TGTGCCAGCAGCCGAAATACTGGTTACAATGAGCAGTTCTTC. The full variable domain, with the rest looked up from reference TRBV11-3 and TRBJ2-1, is EAGVVQSPRYKIIEKKQPVAFWCNPISGHNTLYWYLQNLGQGPELLIRYENEEAVDDSQLPKDRFSAERLKGVDSTLKIQPAELGDSAVYLCASSRNTGYNEQFFGPGTRLTVL.

The chain uses TRBV7-9 and TRBJ1-4; 8 positions match TRBD1. This CDR3 contains 16 residues. Germline V gene lookup returns CDR1 SEHNR and CDR2 FQNEAQ (reference sequence). Trimming took 4 bases from V and 5 from J; bases not matched to a gene: 9. The CDR3 region has the DNA TGTGCCAGCAGCTCGACAGGGGTGGTCGAGAATGAAAAACTGTTTTTT. Translating it yields CASSSTGVVENEKLFF.

Only a few counts were recorded for this clone. The chain joins TRBV7-9 to TRBJ1-2; no reliable D call. CDR1 and CDR2 (germline): SEHNR, FQNEAQ (reference sequence). CDR3 length: 14 residues. V lost 3 bases to trimming and J lost 6 bases, with 14 bases between them. The CDR3 sequence: CASSFQGLGDGYTF. DNA for the CDR3: TGTGCCAGCAGCTTCCAAGGGCTAGGCGATGGCTACACCTTC.

The chain carries TRBV6-5 and TRBJ2-5; the D is unclear. The CDR3 sequence is 14 residues long. Germline CDR1 and CDR2: MNHEY and SVGAGI. V was shortened by 3 bases and J by 0 bases, with 8 bases between the two germline ends. DNA of the CDR3: TGTGCCAGCAGTTATAGTCCGAACCAAGAGACCCAGTACTTC. This codes for CASSYSPNQETQYF.

The genes are TRBV30 and TRBJ2-3; 11 nucleotides match TRBD2. From germline, CDR1 is GTSNPN and CDR2 SVGIG (reference sequence). This CDR3 comprises 14 residues. The V and J ends lost 6 bases and 1 base, in that order; junction bases with no gene match: 3. CDR3 region: CACRGLAGTDTQYF. CDR3 bases: TGTGCCTGCCGGGGACTAGCGGGCACAGATACGCAGTATTTT.

V gene TRBV6-6 combines with J gene TRBJ1-3, with no clear D. Germline V CDR1 and CDR2: MNHNY, SVGAGI (reference sequence). The CDR3 sequence is 14 residues long. V lost 4 bases to trimming and J lost 1 base, with 8 bases between them. The CDR3 coding sequence is TGTGCCAGCAGTTTTTTGGGGTCTGGAAACACCATATATTTT. It is translated as CASSFLGSGNTIYF.